The source of this T cell receptor (beta chain) is a study of preoperative IRX-2 immunotherapy in early breast cancer. This CDR3 is built from 12 residues. Germline V gives CDR1 MNHGY, CDR2 SAAAGT. Trimming left V 10 bases short and J 4 bases short, with 13 bases between. Treatment denoted: preoperative locoregional IRX-2 cytokine immunotherapy. Repertoires were generated with immunoSEQ multiplex PCR, while TCRdb's copy carries only in-frame clones and drops some. The sample has some 42,000 clones, 75% to 85% seen once. The chain has TRBV6-8 and TRBJ1-2; D gene uncertain. The TCR comes from a human donor with breast cancer. Sequencing used lymph node tissue, obtained after IRX-2 immunotherapy. The CDR3 is CAITTYPYGYTF. The DNA of the CDR3 is TGTGCCATTACGACGTATCCCTATGGCTACACCTTC.